Below, 28 T cell receptor beta chains from the same sample are listed, as sequenced in a study of T cell changes during pregnancy in multiple sclerosis. The assay was immunoSEQ multiplex PCR, and TCRdb's table has in-frame clones only and misses some. This sample yields around 100,000 clones, of which around 92% are seen a single time; 0.7% to 0.9% belongs to the top ten. The material was peripheral blood, obtained before pregnancy. All receptors derive from a female donor with multiple sclerosis, enrolled in a pregnancy study.

This rearrangement joins TRBV5-1 to TRBJ2-7, with a tentative D call TRBD2 (5 bases). Trimming cost V 2 bases and J 5 bases, with 11 bases left between them. The CDR3 has 13 residues. Germline CDR1 is SGHRS and CDR2 is YFSETQ. The CDR3 reads CASSFREEDEQYF. The CDR3 DNA reads TGCGCCAGCAGCTTCCGGGAAGAAGACGAGCAGTACTTC.

The gene calls are TRBV19 and TRBJ1-1; possibly TRBD1 for D (5 bases). The V gene's germline CDR1 is LNHDA and CDR2 SQIVND (reference sequence). With 5 bases removed from V and 6 bases from J, the gap between germline ends came to 13 bases. This CDR3 contains 13 residues. CDR3 in amino acids: CASSVGGGAEAFF. In DNA, the CDR3 is TGTGCCAGTAGTGTGGGGGGAGGGGCTGAAGCTTTCTTT.

This chain links TRBV9 with TRBJ2-1; 7 bases map to TRBD2. The junction had 11 bases not matched to a gene; V was cut back by 1 base and J by 10 bases. This CDR3 has 15 amino acids. Germline CDR1 and CDR2: SGDLS and YYNGEE. In nucleotides, the CDR3 is TGTGCCAGCAGCGTACAGAGCGGGATGAGGAGAGAGCAGTTCTTC. It encodes CASSVQSGMRREQFF.

The rearrangement joins TRBV7-6 to TRBJ1-3; 9 nucleotides match TRBD1. Germline values: CDR1 SGHVS, CDR2 FNYEAQ. The ends lost 1 base at V and 2 bases at J; junction bases unmatched: 3. This CDR3 comprises 16 residues. The CDR3 loop is CASSLGTGETGNTIYF. CDR3 coding DNA: TGTGCCAGCAGCTTAGGGACAGGGGAGACTGGAAACACCATATATTTT.

The genes are TRBV5-6 and TRBJ2-1, with 11 bases aligning to TRBD2. V was clipped by 0 bases and J by 2 bases; unmatched bases: 4. The CDR3 spans 17 residues. CDR1 is SGHDT and CDR2 is YYEEEE in the germline V gene. The CDR3 protein is CASSLGGTSGPYNEQFF. As DNA, the CDR3 is TGTGCCAGCAGCTTGGGAGGGACTAGCGGCCCCTACAATGAGCAGTTCTTC.

This chain joins TRBV6-5 and TRBJ2-1; 8 bases map to TRBD2. The germline V gene has CDR1 MNHEY and CDR2 SVGAGI. The CDR3 is made up of 15 amino acids. The trim removed 6 bases at V and 8 bases at J, leaving 12 bases unmatched. The CDR3 sequence: CASSLLAVPRDEQFF. The CDR3 bases are TGTGCCAGCAGCCTACTAGCGGTACCAAGGGATGAGCAGTTCTTC.

Only one count was recorded for this clone. V and J are TRBV27 and TRBJ2-7, with 8 positions matching TRBD1. Germline trimming cut 5 bases from V and 7 bases from J; bases unmatched to any gene: 22. Germline V gene lookup returns CDR1 MNHEY and CDR2 SMNVEV (reference sequence). The CDR3 consists of 18 residues. Here the CDR3 DNA reads TGTGCCAGCAGTCGCCCCGTTTCCGTTGGGGACAGGAATAGGGAGCAGTACTTC. This codes for CASSRPVSVGDRNREQYF.

This clone appeared a single time. The chain carries TRBV6-5 and TRBJ1-2; D is perhaps TRBD1 (5 bases). The germline V gene has CDR1 MNHEY and CDR2 SVGAGI. Trimming removed 6 bases from V and 7 bases from J, with 15 bases in between. The CDR3 has 13 residues. The chain's CDR3 is CASSRGLAGGYTF. CDR3 DNA: TGTGCCAGCAGCCGGGGGTTAGCGGGTGGCTACACCTTC.

J is TRBJ1-2 and V is TRBV15; 8 bases are shared with TRBD1. CDR1 LNHNV and CDR2 YYDKDF come from the germline V gene (reference sequence). The CDR3 is made up of 15 amino acids. V lost 3 bases to trimming and J lost 8 bases; unmatched junction nucleotides: 11. The CDR3 nucleotides read TGTGCCACCAGCAGGGGGGGATGGACAGGGAACGGCTACACCTTC. Amino acids: CATSRGGWTGNGYTF.

This sequence joins TRBV9 and TRBJ2-1; perhaps TRBD1 as D (6 bases). The ends were cut back, 0 bases at V and 6 bases at J, with 13 bases in the middle. This CDR3 spans 15 amino acids. Germline assignment: CDR1 SGDLS and CDR2 YYNGEE. This chain's CDR3 is CASSVAPTGFNEQFF. The DNA for the CDR3 is TGTGCCAGCAGCGTAGCTCCTACAGGGTTCAATGAGCAGTTCTTC.

The chain joins TRBV25-1 to TRBJ2-3, with TRBD1 matching over 9 bases. This CDR3 contains 15 residues. The ends lost 2 bases at V and 2 bases at J; junction bases unmatched: 2. Germline V gene lookup returns CDR1 MGHDK and CDR2 SYGVNS. CDR3 DNA: TGTGCCAGCAGTGAAGACAGGGGGGCCACAGATACGCAGTATTTT. Encoded protein: CASSEDRGATDTQYF.

The J gene is TRBJ2-1, the V gene TRBV7-2; D gene unclear. Germline assignment: CDR1 SGHTA and CDR2 FQGNSA. This CDR3 comprises 11 residues. Trimming took 5 bases from V and 7 from J, leaving 6 bases between them. DNA of the CDR3: TGTGCCAGCAGCCCGCGGAATGAGCAGTTCTTC. This gives the protein CASSPRNEQFF.

The rearrangement joins TRBV7-9 to TRBJ1-1; 7 bases are shared with TRBD1. J gave up 2 bases and V 4 bases, and 7 bases lay outside the gene matches. This CDR3 spans 15 amino acids. Germline V gene data show CDR1 as SEHNR and CDR2 as FQNEAQ (reference sequence). CDR3 DNA sequence: TGTGCCAGCAGCTCCGTACAGGGGTCCAACACTGAAGCTTTCTTT. Translation: CASSSVQGSNTEAFF.

With regard to this clone: A read error is possible here, since a much larger clone lies one base away. Other nucleotide sequences from this sample produce the same CDR3. The chain carries TRBV6-1 and TRBJ2-3, with 14 bases matching TRBD2. Germline lookup yields CDR1 MNHNS and CDR2 SASEGT. The CDR3 is 15 residues long. With V trimmed by 4 bases and J by 4 bases, 1 base remained unmatched. CDR3 region: CASSGLAGGPDTQYF. CDR3 nucleotides: TGTGCCAGCAGTGGACTAGCGGGAGGGCCAGATACGCAGTATTTT.

This CDR3 reads CASSTSTSGRNGDTQYF. The CDR3 nucleotides read TGTGCCAGTAGTACGTCGACTAGCGGGAGGAACGGAGATACGCAGTATTTT. The chain recombines TRBV19 with TRBJ2-3; 13 bases map to TRBD2. Germline CDR1 LNHDA, CDR2 SQIVND (reference sequence). The length of the CDR3 is 17 residues. After removal of 4 bases from V and 5 bases from J, the junction contained 9 bases not matched to a gene.

The chain employs TRBV7-9 and TRBJ2-5, with TRBD2 identical over 12 bases. J gave up 4 bases and V 5 bases, and 8 bases lay outside the gene matches. Per germline, CDR1 SEHNR and CDR2 FQNEAQ (reference sequence). CDR3 size: 16 residues. In DNA, the CDR3 is TGTGCCAGCAGCCTTCAACTAGCGGGAGGTAGAGAGACCCAGTACTTC. As protein: CASSLQLAGGRETQYF.

The V gene is TRBV27, the J gene TRBJ2-7, with unresolved D. This CDR3 contains 14 residues. V lost 2 bases and J 3 bases, leaving 11 bases between the germline ends. CDR1 is MNHEY, CDR2 SMNVEV, per germline (reference sequence). The CDR3: CASSLMLGHYEQYF. In nucleotides, the CDR3 is TGTGCCAGCAGTTTAATGCTTGGCCACTACGAGCAGTACTTC.

This chain uses TRBV4-1 with TRBJ2-5; possibly TRBD2 for D (7 bases). The CDR3 runs to 18 residues. The V gene's germline CDR1 is MGHRA and CDR2 YSYEKL. The V end was cut by 3 bases, the J end by 1 base, with 21 bases between. The DNA of the CDR3 is TGCGCCAGCAGCCAGGAGGGGGGGGCGGCCAAGTTCCAAGAGACCCAGTACTTC. This translates into CASSQEGGAAKFQETQYF.

V is TRBV2 and J is TRBJ2-7; D might be TRBD2 (5 bases). Between the trimmed V and J ends, which lost 5 bases and 0 bases, there was a span of 8 bases. Looked up from germline, CDR1 is SNHLY and CDR2 is FYNNEI. The CDR3 runs 13 residues. CDR3 DNA: TGTGCCAGCAGTAGCGGCCGCTCCTACGAGCAGTACTTC. This translates into CASSSGRSYEQYF.

CDR3 sequence: CASTDSLEKLFF. CDR3 DNA sequence: TGTGCCAGCACGGACAGCCTCGAAAAACTGTTTTTT. The chain has TRBV2 and TRBJ1-4; maybe TRBD1 (6 bases). Per the germline V gene, CDR1 is SNHLY and CDR2 is FYNNEI. Trimming cost V 7 bases and J 8 bases, with 11 bases left between them. This CDR3 has 12 amino acids.

This chain connects TRBV7-6 to TRBJ1-5; D gene uncertain. CDR1 SGHVS and CDR2 FNYEAQ come from the germline V gene. V lost 1 base and J lost 5, with 15 bases in between. The CDR3 has 16 amino acids. The CDR3 here is CASSLGQNPRDQPQHF. The DNA of the CDR3 is TGTGCCAGCAGCTTAGGCCAGAATCCTCGGGATCAGCCCCAGCATTTT.

This clone was observed a single time. This chain links TRBV6-5 with TRBJ1-4; D is unresolved. V was shortened by 0 bases and J by 4 bases, with 9 bases between the two germline ends. This CDR3 contains 15 residues. Germline lookup yields CDR1 MNHEY and CDR2 SVGAGI. The CDR3 region has the DNA TGTGCCAGCAGTTACTCGAGAGGAATTAATGAAAAACTGTTTTTT. Translating it yields CASSYSRGINEKLFF.

The V and J genes are TRBV7-6 and TRBJ1-4; the D is unclear. Per germline, CDR1 SGHVS and CDR2 FNYEAQ. Trimming took off 2 bases at V and 3 bases at J, with 16 bases between the two ends. The CDR3 is made up of 17 amino acids. CDR3: CASSLSVMGSSNEKLFF. CDR3 coding DNA: TGTGCCAGCAGCTTATCAGTCATGGGCAGTTCTAATGAAAAACTGTTTTTT.

V gene TRBV6-1 combines with J gene TRBJ2-1; 8 bases align to TRBD2. V shed 2 bases and J 7 bases; nucleotides not matched to a gene: 10. Looked up from germline, CDR1 is MNHNS and CDR2 is SASEGT. This CDR3 region has 16 residues. CDR3 DNA: TGTGCCAGCAGTGAATTCTTAGCGGGAAGTTCGAATGAGCAGTTCTTC. Protein: CASSEFLAGSSNEQFF.

This chain uses TRBV5-4 with TRBJ2-3; the D is unclear. The CDR3 has 14 amino acids. Per germline, CDR1 SGHNT and CDR2 YYREEE (reference sequence). V was clipped by 0 bases and J by 5 bases, with 10 bases between them. The CDR3, as DNA: TGTGCCAGCAGCTTGGACATTTCAGGAGATACGCAGTATTTT. It yields the protein CASSLDISGDTQYF.

The chain employs TRBV7-8 and TRBJ1-4; a possible D gene is TRBD1 (5 bases). Deletions cut 4 bases from V and 8 bases from J, with 20 bases between. This CDR3 has 16 amino acids. Germline V lookup: CDR1 SGHVS, CDR2 FQNEAQ. In DNA form, the CDR3 reads TGTGCCAGCAGCTCCGCCCTTTTGGGGCCTTTCGAAAAACTGTTTTTT. Translating gives CASSSALLGPFEKLFF.

This chain links TRBV5-1 with TRBJ2-7; 7 nucleotides match TRBD1. The CDR3 is 15 amino acids. Unmatched junction bases numbered 10, after V lost 7 bases and J lost 0 bases. Germline lookup yields CDR1 SGHRS and CDR2 YFSETQ. The CDR3 loop reads CASGPTRDSSYEQYF. In DNA, the CDR3 is TGCGCCAGCGGCCCCACCCGGGACAGCTCCTACGAGCAGTACTTC.

The chain is built from TRBV4-1 and TRBJ1-5; TRBD1 is a possible D gene (5 bases). CDR1 is MGHRA and CDR2 is YSYEKL in the germline V gene. Trimming shortened V by 0 bases and J by 9 bases, and 15 bases separated the two germline ends. This CDR3 spans 15 amino acids. The CDR3 reads CASSQELGGISPQHF. CDR3 nucleotide sequence: TGCGCCAGCAGCCAAGAGCTGGGGGGAATATCGCCCCAGCATTTT.